This T cell receptor (beta chain) emerged from a study of T cells in tuberculosis. Whole-study context: Sequenced TCRs come from CD1B-GMM tetramer-binding T cells.

Sequencing of TCR-alpha and TCR-beta chains was unpaired. Data came from immunoSEQ multiplex PCR; TCRdb stores just in-frame clones and leaves some out. The sample carries about 59,000 clones, around 81% recorded once. This CDR3 is 17 amino acids long. Germline V gene lookup returns CDR1 SGHAT and CDR2 FQNNGV. V was pared by 0 bases and J by 4 bases, with 18 bases between. After thawing and overnight rest, PBMC were stained with GMM-loaded CD1B tetramer, viability dye and anti-CD3 for sorting. The lipid loaded on the CD1B tetramers was C32 glucose monomycolate from Rhodococcus equi. From each donor, about 100,000 tetramer-negative cells were sorted. This clone was counted a few times.

Sequenced: CD1b-GMM tetramer-negative cells sorted from PBMCs. This chain uses TRBV11-2 with TRBJ1-2, with D tentatively TRBD1 (6 bases). The receptor was isolated from an adult woman with latent tuberculosis. The CDR3 spells CASSLDFRSGATYGYTF. CDR3 bases: TGTGCCAGCAGCTTAGATTTTCGGTCAGGGGCTACCTATGGCTACACCTTC.